This T cell receptor beta chain was observed in a study of glioma-infiltrating T cells after dendritic cell vaccination (dated by TCRdb to the mid-2010s). About the investigation overall: The cohort included around 15 glioblastoma patients drawn from Phase I and II dendritic cell vaccination trials, of whom 9 were newly diagnosed and 6 had recurrent disease. The vaccine consisted of monocyte-derived dendritic cells cultured less than eight days with IL-4 and GM-CSF, then pulsed overnight with autologous tumor lysate. Survival after dendritic cell vaccination was correlated with TCR sequencing metrics such as TIL content and the overlap between tumor and blood repertoires. Three intradermal dendritic cell vaccine injections were administered to patients at biweekly intervals in the arm below the axilla. Deep sequencing of TCR beta CDR3 regions was used to quantify tumor-infiltrating lymphocyte content and compare tumor and blood repertoires in dendritic cell-vaccinated glioblastoma patients. Between 2003 and 2012, the patients were given dendritic cell vaccination pulsed with autologous tumor lysate.

TCRB CDR3 regions were amplified from roughly 1.8 ug genomic DNA, or all available DNA if less, using the immunoSEQ assay. The multiplex PCR relied on 60 forward primers for TCR V beta segments and 13 reverse primers for J beta segments. Synthetic control templates were spiked into each sample at limiting dilution to estimate reads per starting template. The Illumina HiSeq System generated 87 bp sequencing reads. As for the original processing: PCR and sequencing errors were removed by a nearest neighbor algorithm that merged closely related sequences. TCR overlap was defined as the percentage of unique tumor TCR beta sequences that were also present in the same patient's peripheral blood. Entries here come from immuneACCESS through TCRdb and include only in-frame sequences with V and J called. Some clones fail to appear in such tables; in the studies checked, an unresolved V gene covers under half of the shortfall, and the cause of the remainder is unknown. V, J and clone size derive from that table, while D and trimming were established from the DNA sequence. The sample table records some 30,000 clones; around nine tenths of these occur just once. 2.2% of the sample is taken by the ten largest.

General conclusions and limits of the study: The cohort was small and heterogeneous, with few patients having full blood and tumor sets and even fewer initial-recurrent tumor pairs. The TCR overlap response model with three groups was called speculative and said to need prospective validation. After dendritic cell vaccination, a higher estimated pretreatment TIL content predicted longer time to progression and overall survival. No direct relationship between TCR clonality and survival was found, suggesting that a diverse polyclonal response may matter.

This clone was counted only a few times. Its antigen is unknown. No quality values exist for individual bases; no much larger clone is one base distant. CDR1 is given as MNHEY and CDR2 as SVGAGI, both from the germline V gene. The CDR3 goes from the cysteine to the phenylalanine over 15 residues. Only CDR3 DNA is held: 45 bases, read in frame from base 1. The V and J ends are trimmed by 0 bases and 1 base, leaving 8 bases between them. Patients were selected for having adequate residual fresh-frozen tumor tissue and more than two years of available survival data. None of the glioblastoma patients carried an isocitrate dehydrogenase mutation, although molecular status otherwise varied. PBMC were collected before vaccination, two weeks after the third vaccination, and at tumor progression if progression occurred. The Qiagen DNeasy Blood extraction Kit was used for extraction of genomic DNA.

This sequence was found in a human donor with glioblastoma. Specimen: blood, collected before dendritic cell vaccination. The chain couples TRBV6-5 to TRBJ2-3; TRBD2 is perhaps the D gene, given 5 matching bases. This receptor carries the CDR3 CASSYSGVGTDTQYF. The nucleotide sequence reads as follows: TGTGCCAGCAGTTACTCCGGGGTCGGCACAGATACGCAGTATTTT.